There are many counts of the clone carrying this T cell receptor beta chain. All patients were treatment-naive before thyroid surgery. The data originate from a study of metastatic and nonmetastatic thyroid tumors. TCRdb re-called clones via MiXCR from the PCR reads. The sample shows roughly 63,000 clones, 16% of them seen only once. Germline values: CDR1 SEHNR, CDR2 FQNEAQ (reference sequence). J gave up 15 bases and V 3 bases, and 5 bases lay outside the gene matches. CDR3 length: 12 residues. V is TRBV7-9 and J is TRBJ2-1; 10 nucleotides agree with TRBD2. The specimen was blood. The clonotype comes from a male donor with papillary thyroid cancer or a benign thyroid nodule (not recorded which). Some clones in this sample may be carry-over from other donors' samples. CDR3 sequence reads: CASSFSGGEAFF. DNA for the CDR3: TGTGCCAGCAGCTTCAGCGGGGGGGAGGCGTTCTTC.